This TCR beta chain was observed in a study of blood T cells in healthy people across ages. As for the study in general: Roughly one uniquely barcoded beta molecule per two T cells was captured.

It was with a sample-barcoded 5' primer and a J-beta primer mix that a second PCR of about 6 to 12 cycles was run. TCRdb reprocessed the 5' RACE reads with MiXCR, giving one entry per CDR3 protein. This repertoire shows fewer than 1,000,000 distinct CDR3 sequences, roughly 44% found once; its top ten account for nearly 20%. CDR1 and CDR2 from the germline V gene are SGHVS and FQNEAQ. The CDR3 sequence is 16 residues long. Trimming at V came to 1 base and at J to 2 bases, leaving 5 bases not matched to a gene. As for this clonotype: Antigen unknown.

Study-wide results and caveats: One million T cells yielded diversity estimates that were considered underestimates.

The chain couples TRBV7-8 to TRBJ2-3, with 8 bases aligning to TRBD2. Sequenced sample: blood. This TCR was sampled from a man in his fifties or sixties in good health. The DNA of the CDR3 is TGTGCCAGCAGCTTAGAACCAGCGGGGGTCACAGATACGCAGTATTTT. Amino acids: CASSLEPAGVTDTQYF.